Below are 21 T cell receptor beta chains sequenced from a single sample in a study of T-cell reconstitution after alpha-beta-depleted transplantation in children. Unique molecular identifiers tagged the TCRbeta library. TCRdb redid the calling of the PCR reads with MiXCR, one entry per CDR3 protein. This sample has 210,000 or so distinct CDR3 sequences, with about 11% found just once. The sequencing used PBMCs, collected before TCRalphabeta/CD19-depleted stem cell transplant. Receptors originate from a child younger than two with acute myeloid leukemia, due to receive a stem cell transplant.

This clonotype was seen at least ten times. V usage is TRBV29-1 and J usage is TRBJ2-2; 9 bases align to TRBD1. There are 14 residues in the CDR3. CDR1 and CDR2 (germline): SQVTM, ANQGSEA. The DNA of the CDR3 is TGCACCGTACGGACAGGGGTCGACACCGGGGAGCTGTTTTTT. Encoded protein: CTVRTGVDTGELFF.

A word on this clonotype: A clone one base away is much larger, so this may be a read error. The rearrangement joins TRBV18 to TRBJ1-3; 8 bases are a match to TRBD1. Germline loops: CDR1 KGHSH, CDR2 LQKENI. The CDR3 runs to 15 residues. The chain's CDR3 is CASSRQGSSGNTIHF. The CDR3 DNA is TGTGCCAGCTCACGACAGGGGTCGTCTGGAAACACCATACATTTT.

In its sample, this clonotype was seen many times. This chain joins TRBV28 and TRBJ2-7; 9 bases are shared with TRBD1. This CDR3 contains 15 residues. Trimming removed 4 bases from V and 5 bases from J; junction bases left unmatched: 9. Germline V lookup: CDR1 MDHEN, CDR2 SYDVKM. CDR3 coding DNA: TGTGCCAGCAGTTACCCCGGACAGGGGTGGAACGAGCAGTACTTC. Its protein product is CASSYPGQGWNEQYF.

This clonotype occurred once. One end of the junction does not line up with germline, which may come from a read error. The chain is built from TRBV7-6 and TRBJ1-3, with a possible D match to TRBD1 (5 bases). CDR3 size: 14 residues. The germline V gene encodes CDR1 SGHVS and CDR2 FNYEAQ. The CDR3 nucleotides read TGTGTCAGCAGCCAAGGGCAGGGAGGAAACACCATATATTTT. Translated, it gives CVSSQGQGGNTIYF.

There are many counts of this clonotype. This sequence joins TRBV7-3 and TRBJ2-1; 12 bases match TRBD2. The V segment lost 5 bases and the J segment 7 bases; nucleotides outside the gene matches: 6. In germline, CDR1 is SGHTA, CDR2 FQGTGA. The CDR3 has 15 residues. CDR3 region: CASSPRLAGANEQFF. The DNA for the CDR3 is TGTGCCAGCAGCCCCCGACTAGCGGGAGCTAATGAGCAGTTCTTC.

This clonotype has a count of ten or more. CDR3 amino acids: CSAWGGKLFF. The CDR3 DNA reads TGCAGTGCTTGGGGAGGGAAACTGTTTTTT. The chain uses TRBV20-1 and TRBJ1-4; D not resolved. This CDR3 has 10 residues. V dropped 5 bases and J dropped 11 bases, with 9 bases sitting between them. Germline CDR1 is DFQATT and CDR2 is SNEGSKA (reference sequence).

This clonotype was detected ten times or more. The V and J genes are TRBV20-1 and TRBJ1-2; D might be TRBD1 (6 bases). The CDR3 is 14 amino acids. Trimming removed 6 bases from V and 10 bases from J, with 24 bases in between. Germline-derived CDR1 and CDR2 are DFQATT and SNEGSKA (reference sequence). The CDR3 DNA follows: TGCAGTGCAAGCGGGATCCGGGGGGCTTTAGTCTACACCTTC. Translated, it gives CSASGIRGALVYTF.

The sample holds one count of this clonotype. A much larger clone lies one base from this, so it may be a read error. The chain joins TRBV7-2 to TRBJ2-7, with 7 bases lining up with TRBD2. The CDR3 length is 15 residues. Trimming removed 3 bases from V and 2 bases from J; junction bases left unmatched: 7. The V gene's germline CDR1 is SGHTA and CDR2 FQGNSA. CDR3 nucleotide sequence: TGTGCCAGCAGCTTGGGAGGGAGCAGAGCCTACGAGCAGTACTTC. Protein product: CASSLGGSRAYEQYF.

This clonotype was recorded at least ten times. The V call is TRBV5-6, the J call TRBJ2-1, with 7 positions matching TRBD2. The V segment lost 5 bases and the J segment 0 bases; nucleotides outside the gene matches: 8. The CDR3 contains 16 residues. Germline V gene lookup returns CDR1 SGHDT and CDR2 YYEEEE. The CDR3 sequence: CASRDSGLGSYNEQFF. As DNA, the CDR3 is TGTGCCAGCAGGGATTCAGGACTAGGCTCCTACAATGAGCAGTTCTTC.

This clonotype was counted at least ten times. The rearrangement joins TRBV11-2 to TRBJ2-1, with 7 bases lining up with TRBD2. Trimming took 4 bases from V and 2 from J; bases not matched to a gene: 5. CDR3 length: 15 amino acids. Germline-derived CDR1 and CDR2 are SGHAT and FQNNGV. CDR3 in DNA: TGTGCCAGCAGCTGGGGGGGAGAGGCCTACAATGAGCAGTTCTTC. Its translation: CASSWGGEAYNEQFF.

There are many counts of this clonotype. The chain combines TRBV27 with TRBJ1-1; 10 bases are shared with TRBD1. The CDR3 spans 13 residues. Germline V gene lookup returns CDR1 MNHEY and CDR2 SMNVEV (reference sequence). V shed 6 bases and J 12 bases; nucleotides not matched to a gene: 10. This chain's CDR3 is CASRVRDRGLTFF. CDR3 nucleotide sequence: TGTGCCAGCAGAGTCCGGGACAGGGGACTAACTTTCTTT.

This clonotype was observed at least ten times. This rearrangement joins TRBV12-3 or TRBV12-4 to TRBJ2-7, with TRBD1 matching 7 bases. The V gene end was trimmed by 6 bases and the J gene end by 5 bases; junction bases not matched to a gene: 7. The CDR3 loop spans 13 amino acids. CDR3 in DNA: TGTGCCAGCAGCCAACAGGGGATTGACGAGCAGTACTTC. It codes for CASSQQGIDEQYF.

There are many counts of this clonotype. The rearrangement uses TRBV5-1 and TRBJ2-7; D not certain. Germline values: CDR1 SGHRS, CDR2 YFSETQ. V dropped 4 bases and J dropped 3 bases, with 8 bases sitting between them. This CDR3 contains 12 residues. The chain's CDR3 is CASSERNYEQYF. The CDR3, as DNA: TGCGCCAGCAGCGAAAGAAACTACGAGCAGTACTTC.

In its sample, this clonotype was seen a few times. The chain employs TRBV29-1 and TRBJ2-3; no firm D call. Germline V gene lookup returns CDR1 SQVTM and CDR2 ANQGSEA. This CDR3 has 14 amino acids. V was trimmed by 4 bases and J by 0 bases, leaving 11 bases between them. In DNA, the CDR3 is TGCAGCGTTGTAGACACTTCTAGCACAGATACGCAGTATTTT. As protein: CSVVDTSSTDTQYF.

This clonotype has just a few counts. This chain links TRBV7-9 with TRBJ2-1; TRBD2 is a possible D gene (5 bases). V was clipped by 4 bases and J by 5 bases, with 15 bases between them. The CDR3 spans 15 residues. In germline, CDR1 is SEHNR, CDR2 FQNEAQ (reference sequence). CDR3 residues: CASSSGGFRNNEQFF. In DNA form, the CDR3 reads TGTGCCAGCAGCTCAGGCGGGTTTCGAAACAATGAGCAGTTCTTC.

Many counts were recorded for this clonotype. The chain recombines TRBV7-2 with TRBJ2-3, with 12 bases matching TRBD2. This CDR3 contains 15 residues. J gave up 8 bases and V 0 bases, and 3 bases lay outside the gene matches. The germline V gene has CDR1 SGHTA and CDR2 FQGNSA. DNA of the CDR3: TGTGCCAGCAGCTTAGCCCTAGCGGGGGGGGGTACGCAGTATTTT. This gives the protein CASSLALAGGGTQYF.

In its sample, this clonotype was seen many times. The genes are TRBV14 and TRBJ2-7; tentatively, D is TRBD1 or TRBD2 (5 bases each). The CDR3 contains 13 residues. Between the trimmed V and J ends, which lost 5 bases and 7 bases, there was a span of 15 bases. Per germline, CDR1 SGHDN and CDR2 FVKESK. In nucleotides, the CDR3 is TGTGCCAGCAGCATGGGACCCTCCGCGGAGCAGTACTTC. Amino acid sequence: CASSMGPSAEQYF.

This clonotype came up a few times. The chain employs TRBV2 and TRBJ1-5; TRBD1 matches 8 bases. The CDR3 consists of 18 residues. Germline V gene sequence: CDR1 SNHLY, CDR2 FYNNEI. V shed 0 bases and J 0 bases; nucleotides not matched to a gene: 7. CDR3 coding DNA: TGTGCCAGCAGTGAAGCGCACGGACAGGGTTTTAGCAATCAGCCCCAGCATTTT. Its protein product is CASSEAHGQGFSNQPQHF.

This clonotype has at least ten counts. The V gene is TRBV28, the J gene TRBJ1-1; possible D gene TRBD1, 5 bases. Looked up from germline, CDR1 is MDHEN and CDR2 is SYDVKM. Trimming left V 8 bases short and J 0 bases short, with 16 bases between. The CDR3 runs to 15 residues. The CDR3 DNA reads TGTGCCAGCTTTGGGACGAGCCCTATGAACACTGAAGCTTTCTTT. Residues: CASFGTSPMNTEAFF.

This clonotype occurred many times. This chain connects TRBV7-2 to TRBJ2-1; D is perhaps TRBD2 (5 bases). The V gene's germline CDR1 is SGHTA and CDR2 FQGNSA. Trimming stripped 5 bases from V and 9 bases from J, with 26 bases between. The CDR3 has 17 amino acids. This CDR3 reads CASSPSGNPTVLGEQFF. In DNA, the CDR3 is TGTGCCAGCAGCCCAAGCGGTAATCCTACGGTTCTCGGTGAGCAGTTCTTC.

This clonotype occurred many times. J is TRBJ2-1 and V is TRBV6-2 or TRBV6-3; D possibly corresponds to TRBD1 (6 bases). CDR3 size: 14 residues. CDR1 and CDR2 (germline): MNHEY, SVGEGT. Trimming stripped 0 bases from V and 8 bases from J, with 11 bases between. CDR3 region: CASSYSAGVHEQFF. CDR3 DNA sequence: TGTGCCAGCAGTTACTCGGCAGGGGTACATGAGCAGTTCTTC.